The present T cell receptor (beta chain) was sequenced within a study of cytomegalovirus exposure and HLA in healthy donors. Primers for the PCR totalled 60 Vbeta and 13 Jbeta. Clones were sequenced by immunoSEQ multiplex PCR, and TCRdb holds only the in-frame ones, with some missing. The table includes 110,000 or so clones, about 12% detected once. Overall study results and limits: The listing of roughly 160 TCR beta chains classed them as cytomegalovirus-associated.

This clone was detected only a few times. As yet, its antigen is unknown. The CDR3 runs 17 residues. Germline assignment: CDR1 SGHTA and CDR2 FQGNSA. J gave up 0 bases and V 5 bases, and 6 bases lay outside the gene matches. At collection, donors were nominally healthy, but unrecorded immune exposures were probable. This sequence originates from a man aged 35-49 years in good health and CMV-seropositive. Input material: PBMCs. The chain carries TRBV7-2 and TRBJ2-2; TRBD2 matches 10 bases. The CDR3 DNA reads as TGTGCCAGCAGCGGAGCGGGAGGGCTCCCGAACACCGGGGAGCTGTTTTTT. This codes for CASSGAGGLPNTGELFF.